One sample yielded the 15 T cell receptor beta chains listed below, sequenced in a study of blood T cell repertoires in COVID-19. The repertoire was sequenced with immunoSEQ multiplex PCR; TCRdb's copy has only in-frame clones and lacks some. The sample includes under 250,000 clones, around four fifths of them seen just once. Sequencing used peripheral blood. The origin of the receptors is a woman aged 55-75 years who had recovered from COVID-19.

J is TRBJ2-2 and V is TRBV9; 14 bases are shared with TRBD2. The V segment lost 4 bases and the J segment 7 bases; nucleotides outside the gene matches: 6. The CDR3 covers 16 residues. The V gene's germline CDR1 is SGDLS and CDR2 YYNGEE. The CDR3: CASSPGTSGGGGELFF. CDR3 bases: TGTGCCAGCAGCCCCGGGACTAGCGGGGGAGGCGGGGAGCTGTTTTTT.

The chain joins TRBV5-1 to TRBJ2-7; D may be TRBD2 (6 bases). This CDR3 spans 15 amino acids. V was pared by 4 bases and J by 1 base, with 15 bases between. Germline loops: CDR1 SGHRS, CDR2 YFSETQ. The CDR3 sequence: CASSPQEGHSYEQYF. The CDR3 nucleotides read TGCGCCAGCAGCCCGCAGGAGGGCCATTCCTACGAGCAGTACTTC.

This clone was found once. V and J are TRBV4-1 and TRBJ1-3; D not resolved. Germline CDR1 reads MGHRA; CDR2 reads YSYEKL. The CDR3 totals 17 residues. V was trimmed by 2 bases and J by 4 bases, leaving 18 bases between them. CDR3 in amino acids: CASSQFNRGISGNTIYF. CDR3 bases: TGCGCCAGCAGCCAATTTAACCGGGGTATCTCGGGAAACACCATATATTTT.

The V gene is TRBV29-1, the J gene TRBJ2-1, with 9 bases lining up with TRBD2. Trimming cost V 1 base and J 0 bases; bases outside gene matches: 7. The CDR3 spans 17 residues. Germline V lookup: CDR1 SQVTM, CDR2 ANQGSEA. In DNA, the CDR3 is TGCAGCGTTGAAGGGCTAGCGGGGTCGAGCTCCTACAATGAGCAGTTCTTC. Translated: CSVEGLAGSSSYNEQFF.

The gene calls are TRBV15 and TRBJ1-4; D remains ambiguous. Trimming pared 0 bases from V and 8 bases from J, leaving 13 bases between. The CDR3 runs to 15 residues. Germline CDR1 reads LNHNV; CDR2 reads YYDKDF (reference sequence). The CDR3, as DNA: TGTGCCACCAGCAGAGATTCCCAGGTTGGGGAAAAACTGTTTTTT. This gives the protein CATSRDSQVGEKLFF.

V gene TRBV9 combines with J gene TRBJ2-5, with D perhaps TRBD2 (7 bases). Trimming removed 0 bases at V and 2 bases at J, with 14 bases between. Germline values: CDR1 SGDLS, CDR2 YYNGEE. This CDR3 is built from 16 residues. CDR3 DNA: TGTGCCAGCAGCGTAGAAGCGGGACAATTACAAGAGACCCAGTACTTC. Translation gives CASSVEAGQLQETQYF.

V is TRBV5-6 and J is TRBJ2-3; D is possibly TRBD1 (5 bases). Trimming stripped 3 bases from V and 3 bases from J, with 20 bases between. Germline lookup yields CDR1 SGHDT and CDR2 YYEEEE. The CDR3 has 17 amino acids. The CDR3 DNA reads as TGTGCCAGCAGCTGGGGCAGGGAAAGGGCAGGAACAGATACGCAGTATTTT. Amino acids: CASSWGRERAGTDTQYF.

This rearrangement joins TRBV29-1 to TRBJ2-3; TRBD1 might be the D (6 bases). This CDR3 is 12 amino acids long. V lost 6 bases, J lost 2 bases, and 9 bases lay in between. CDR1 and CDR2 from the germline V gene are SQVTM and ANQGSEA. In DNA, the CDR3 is TGCAGCGTATACAGGGTCACAGATACGCAGTATTTT. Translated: CSVYRVTDTQYF.

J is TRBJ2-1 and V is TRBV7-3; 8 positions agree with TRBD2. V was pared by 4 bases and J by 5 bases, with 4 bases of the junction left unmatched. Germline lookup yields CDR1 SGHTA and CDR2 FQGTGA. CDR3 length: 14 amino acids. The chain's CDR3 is CASSSPGGDNEQFF. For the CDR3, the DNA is TGTGCCAGCAGCTCCCCGGGGGGGGACAATGAGCAGTTCTTC.

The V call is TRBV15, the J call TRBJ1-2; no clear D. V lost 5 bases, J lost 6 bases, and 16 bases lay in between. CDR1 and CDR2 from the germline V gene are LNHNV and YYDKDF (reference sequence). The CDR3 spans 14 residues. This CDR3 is CATSSGGGLHGYTF. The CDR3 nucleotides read TGTGCCACCAGCTCGGGCGGCGGACTCCATGGCTACACCTTC. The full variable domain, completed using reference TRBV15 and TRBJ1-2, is DAMVIQNPRYQVTQFGKPVTLSCSQTLNHNVMYWYQQKSSQAPKLLFHYYDKDFNNEADTPDNFQSRRPNTSFCFLDIRSPGLGDTAMYLCATSSGGGLHGYTFGSGTRLTVV.

CDR3 nucleotides: TGTGCCATCAGCCCACAGGGTGCTGCTGAGCAGTTCTTC. This codes for CAISPQGAAEQFF. The chain has TRBV10-3 and TRBJ2-1, with D possibly TRBD1 on 6 matching bases. Germline loops: CDR1 ENHRY, CDR2 SYGVKD. The CDR3 runs 13 residues. The V end was cut by 6 bases, the J end by 9 bases, with 15 bases between.

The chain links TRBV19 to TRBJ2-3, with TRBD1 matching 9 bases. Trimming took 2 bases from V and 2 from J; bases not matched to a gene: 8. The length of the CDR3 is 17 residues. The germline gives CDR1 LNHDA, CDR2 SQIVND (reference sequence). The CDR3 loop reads CASSIWPDRGVTDTQYF. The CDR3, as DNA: TGTGCCAGTAGTATATGGCCGGACAGGGGAGTCACAGATACGCAGTATTTT.

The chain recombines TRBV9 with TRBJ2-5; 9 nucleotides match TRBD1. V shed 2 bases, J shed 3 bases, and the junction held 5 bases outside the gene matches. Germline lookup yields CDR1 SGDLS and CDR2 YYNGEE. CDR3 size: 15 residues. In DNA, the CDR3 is TGTGCCAGCAGCGTGGGAAGGACAGGGGAAGAGACCCAGTACTTC. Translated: CASSVGRTGEETQYF.

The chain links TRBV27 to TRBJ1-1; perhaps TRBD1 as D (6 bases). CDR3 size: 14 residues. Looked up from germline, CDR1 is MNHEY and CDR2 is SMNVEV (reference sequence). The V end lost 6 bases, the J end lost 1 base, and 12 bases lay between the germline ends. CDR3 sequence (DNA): TGTGCCAGCAGGTTAGGACAGTGGAACACTGAAGCTTTCTTT. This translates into CASRLGQWNTEAFF.

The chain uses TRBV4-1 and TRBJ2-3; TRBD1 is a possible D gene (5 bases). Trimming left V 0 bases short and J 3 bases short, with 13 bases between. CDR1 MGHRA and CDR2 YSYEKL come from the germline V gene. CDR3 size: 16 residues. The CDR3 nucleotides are TGCGCCAGCAGCCAAGAGGGGCCGGGTGCAACAGATACGCAGTATTTT. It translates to CASSQEGPGATDTQYF.